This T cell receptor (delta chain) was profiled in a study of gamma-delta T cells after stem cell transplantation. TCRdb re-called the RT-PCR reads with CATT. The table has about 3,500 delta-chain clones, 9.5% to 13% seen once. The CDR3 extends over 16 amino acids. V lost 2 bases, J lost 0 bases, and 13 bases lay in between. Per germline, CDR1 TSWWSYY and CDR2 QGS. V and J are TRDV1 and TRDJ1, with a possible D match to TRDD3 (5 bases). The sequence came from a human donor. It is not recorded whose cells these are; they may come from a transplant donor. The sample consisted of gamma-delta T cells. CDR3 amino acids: CALGEGELLNTDKLIF. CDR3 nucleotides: TGTGCTCTTGGGGAAGGGGAGCTGCTTAACACCGATAAACTCATCTTT.